This TCR beta chain derives from a study of early T cells in non-severe SARS-CoV-2 infection. For the study at large: Investigators sequenced bulk RNA drawn from unsorted whole blood, and chains remained unpaired.

A single record per CDR3 protein comes from TCRdb applying MiXCR to the 5' RACE reads. The table includes roughly 40,000 distinct CDR3 sequences, more than 5.5% detected once. At least ten counts were recorded for this clonotype. Germline V gene sequence: CDR1 SGHVS, CDR2 FNYEAQ. V dropped 1 base and J dropped 12; count of bases not matched to a gene: 8. There are 14 residues in the CDR3. This rearrangement joins TRBV7-6 to TRBJ2-7, with TRBD2 matching over 11 bases. The sequenced material came from whole blood. The source of this sequence is an adult who was a healthcare worker with PCR-confirmed SARS-CoV-2 infection or an uninfected control (not recorded which). In DNA, the CDR3 is TGTGCCAGCAGCTTAGATCAGGCTAGCGGGAGGCGGTACTTC. This translates into CASSLDQASGRRYF.